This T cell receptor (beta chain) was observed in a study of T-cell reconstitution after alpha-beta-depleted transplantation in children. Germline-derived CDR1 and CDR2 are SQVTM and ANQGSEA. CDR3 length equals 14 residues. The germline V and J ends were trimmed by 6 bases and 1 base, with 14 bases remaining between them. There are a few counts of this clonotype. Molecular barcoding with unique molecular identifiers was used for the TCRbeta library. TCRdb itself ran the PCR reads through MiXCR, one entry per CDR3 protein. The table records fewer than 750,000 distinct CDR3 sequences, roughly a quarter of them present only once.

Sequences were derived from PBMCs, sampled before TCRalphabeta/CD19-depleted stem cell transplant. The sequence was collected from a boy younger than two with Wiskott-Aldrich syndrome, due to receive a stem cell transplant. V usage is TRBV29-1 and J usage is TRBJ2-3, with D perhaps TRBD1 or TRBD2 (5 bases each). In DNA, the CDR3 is TGCAGCGTCGAGAGGGGAATAGGCACAGATACGCAGTATTTT. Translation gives CSVERGIGTDTQYF.